This is a list of T cell receptor beta chains from one sample in a study of blood T cell repertoires in COVID-19. Here immunoSEQ multiplex PCR was the method, and the copy in TCRdb shows in-frame clones only, minus some. Among about 270,000 clones, around 91% were seen once, and the ten largest hold 2% to 2.5%. The sample was PBMCs or T cells enriched from blood (not recorded which). These receptor sequences come from a young woman who had recovered from COVID-19. Both conserved end residues are part of each CDR3. D genes are given only for firm matches. Part of the rows lack a size; the others show once, few, many or a class for expanded clones.

D	V	size	J	CDR3	DNA
TRBD2	TRBV5-6	-	TRBJ2-3	CASSLAGGPDTQYF	TGTGCCAGCAGCCTTGCGGGGGGGCCAGATACGCAGTATTTT
-	TRBV24-1	-	TRBJ1-2	CATSDTRTDYGYTF	TGTGCCACCAGTGATACACGGACAGATTATGGCTACACCTTC
-	TRBV27	-	TRBJ2-1	CASSGTHNEQFF	TGTGCCAGCAGTGGGACACACAATGAGCAGTTCTTC
-	TRBV5-1	-	TRBJ1-1	CASSLAGGSWDTEAFF	TGCGCCAGCAGCTTGGCCGGAGGGAGTTGGGACACTGAAGCTTTCTTT
-	TRBV5-8	-	TRBJ1-5	CASSLVATAVKPQHF	TGTGCCAGCAGCTTGGTTGCGACAGCCGTAAAGCCCCAGCATTTT
TRBD1	TRBV6-6	-	TRBJ1-4	CASRAGGVYEKLFF	TGTGCCAGCAGGGCAGGGGGAGTCTATGAAAAACTGTTTTTT
TRBD2	TRBV5-1	-	TRBJ2-1	CASSLLAGVSNEQFF	TGCGCCAGCAGCTTACTAGCGGGGGTAAGCAATGAGCAGTTCTTC
TRBD2	TRBV19	-	TRBJ2-3	CASSIGTSADTQYF	TGTGCCAGTAGTATAGGGACTAGCGCAGATACGCAGTATTTT
-	TRBV29-1	-	TRBJ1-1	CSVTSSQNTEAFF	TGCAGCGTTACCTCCTCACAAAACACTGAAGCTTTCTTT
TRBD2	TRBV9	-	TRBJ2-7	CASSVGPFTRTSGTYEQYF	TGTGCCAGCAGCGTAGGCCCCTTTACACGGACTAGCGGAACCTACGAGCAGTACTTC
TRBD1	TRBV7-9	-	TRBJ2-7	CASSRDRVYEQYF	TGTGCCAGCAGCCGGGACAGGGTCTACGAGCAGTACTTC
TRBD1	TRBV15	once	TRBJ1-2	CATSSPGTDYGYTF	TGTGCCACCAGCAGTCCCGGGACAGACTATGGCTACACCTTC
-	TRBV6-1	-	TRBJ2-3	CASSEVDTGTDTQYF	TGTGCCAGCAGTGAAGTAGACACCGGCACAGATACGCAGTATTTT
-	TRBV7-9	once	TRBJ2-7	CASSYAGGEQYF	TGTGCCAGCAGCTATGCCGGTGGCGAGCAGTACTTC
-	TRBV15	few	TRBJ2-3	CATSREEDTDTQYF	TGTGCCACCAGCAGAGAAGAGGATACAGATACGCAGTATTTT
-	TRBV4-1	-	TRBJ2-7	CASSQETRMPFEQYF	TGCGCCAGCAGCCAAGAAACTAGAATGCCCTTCGAGCAGTACTTC
-	TRBV2	-	TRBJ1-1	CASNLEGNTEAFF	TGTGCCAGCAACCTAGAGGGGAACACTGAAGCTTTCTTT
TRBD1	TRBV4-1	-	TRBJ1-2	CASSQLGQGPRGYTF	TGCGCCAGCAGCCAACTGGGACAGGGGCCTCGCGGCTACACCTTC
-	TRBV7-9	-	TRBJ2-2	CASSPLVGELFF	TGTGCCAGCAGCCCTCTCGTCGGGGAGCTGTTTTTT
-	TRBV6-1	-	TRBJ1-5	CASSDRIFGQPQHF	TGTGCCAGCAGTGATCGTATCTTCGGTCAGCCCCAGCATTTT
-	TRBV2	-	TRBJ1-2	CASNEGLVSGGYTF	TGTGCCAGCAATGAGGGTTTAGTCAGCGGCGGCTACACCTTC
-	TRBV5-1	-	TRBJ1-2	CASSLEGQVYGYTF	TGCGCCAGCAGCTTGGAGGGGCAGGTCTATGGCTACACCTTC
-	TRBV3-1/TRBV3-2	-	TRBJ2-3	CASSPLERVTDTQYF	TGTGCCAGCAGTCCCCTGGAGCGGGTCACAGATACGCAGTATTTT
-	TRBV4-1	-	TRBJ2-7	CASSQDLWVADSYEQYF	TGCGCCAGCAGCCAAGATTTATGGGTGGCGGACTCCTACGAGCAGTACTTC
-	TRBV27	-	TRBJ1-1	CASSLYGVQGIHTEAFF	TGTGCCAGCAGTTTATATGGGGTCCAGGGGATCCACACTGAAGCTTTCTTT
-	TRBV28	-	TRBJ1-2	CASSLGGSRYYGYTF	TGTGCCAGCAGTTTAGGGGGGTCTCGTTACTATGGCTACACCTTC
-	TRBV7-9	-	TRBJ1-1	CASSPPLGATNTEAFF	TGTGCCAGCAGCCCGCCACTAGGAGCCACAAACACTGAAGCTTTCTTT
TRBD2	TRBV2	-	TRBJ2-3	CASSSGGPLSTDTQYF	TGTGCCAGCAGTAGCGGGGGGCCTCTTAGCACAGATACGCAGTATTTT
-	TRBV2	-	TRBJ1-2	CASSEFSGNYGYTF	TGTGCCAGCAGTGAATTTTCAGGAAACTATGGCTACACCTTC
-	TRBV7-9	-	TRBJ2-7	CASSSPEVIYEQYF	TGTGCCAGCAGCTCCCCTGAGGTAATCTACGAGCAGTACTTC
-	TRBV27	-	TRBJ2-1	CASSNLGVIGNEQFF	TGTGCCAGCAGCAACTTAGGGGTAATAGGGAATGAGCAGTTCTTC
-	TRBV18	-	TRBJ2-4	CASSMGAVGIAKNIQYF	TGTGCCAGCTCAATGGGGGCGGTCGGAATAGCCAAAAACATTCAGTACTTC
TRBD1	TRBV23-1	-	TRBJ1-3	CASSQSAQGVLGQMMFGNTIYF	TGCGCCAGCAGTCAATCGGCACAGGGGGTATTGGGGCAGATGATGTTTGGAAACACCATATATTTT
-	TRBV18	-	TRBJ1-1	CASSSKTDTEAFF	TGTGCCAGCTCCTCTAAGACAGACACTGAAGCTTTCTTT
TRBD1	TRBV7-9	-	TRBJ1-1	CASSLTGQGEAFF	TGTGCCAGCAGCTTAACGGGACAGGGTGAAGCTTTCTTT
-	TRBV19	-	TRBJ2-2	CASSISGVNTGELFF	TGTGCCAGTAGTATTTCAGGGGTAAACACCGGGGAGCTGTTTTTT
-	TRBV6-5	-	TRBJ2-7	CASSYRRYGDEQYF	TGTGCCAGCAGTTACCGGAGGTACGGAGACGAGCAGTACTTC
-	TRBV27	few	TRBJ1-3	CASSPGISGNTIYF	TGTGCCAGCAGTCCGGGGATCTCTGGAAACACCATATATTTT
TRBD2	TRBV10-1	once	TRBJ2-1	CASSAGGGGSYNEQFF	TGCGCCAGCAGTGCGGGCGGGGGGGGATCCTACAATGAGCAGTTCTTC
TRBD1	TRBV27	-	TRBJ1-2	CASKYQLGAGQNYGYTF	TGTGCCAGCAAGTACCAATTGGGGGCGGGACAGAACTATGGCTACACCTTC